These 32 T cell receptor beta chains were sequenced from one sample in a study of blood T cell repertoires in COVID-19. Measured with immunoSEQ multiplex PCR; TCRdb has only the in-frame clones, and not every one. The sample records more than 95,000 clones, roughly 82% being singletons. The sequenced sample was peripheral blood. These receptor sequences come from a man in his sixties with acute or convalescent COVID-19.

This chain connects TRBV5-4 to TRBJ2-5; possible D gene TRBD1, 6 bases. V was cut by 4 bases and J by 4 bases, with 17 bases left in between. The CDR3 runs to 15 residues. CDR1 is SGHNT, CDR2 YYREEE, per germline (reference sequence). The CDR3 DNA is TGTGCCAGCAGCCGGACCGAAATAGGGGGAGAGACCCAGTACTTC. Protein product: CASSRTEIGGETQYF.

The chain employs TRBV20-1 and TRBJ2-1; D call uncertain. Deletions cut 3 bases from V and 5 bases from J, with 11 bases between. CDR1 and CDR2 (germline): DFQATT, SNEGSKA (reference sequence). The CDR3 has 13 amino acids. Here the CDR3 reads CSASGASHNEQFF. The CDR3 DNA is TGCAGTGCTAGTGGAGCGAGTCACAATGAGCAGTTCTTC.

V is TRBV7-9 and J is TRBJ2-2; tentatively, D is TRBD2 (5 bases). V was trimmed by 5 bases and J by 4 bases, leaving 17 bases between them. Germline values: CDR1 SEHNR, CDR2 FQNEAQ (reference sequence). This CDR3 comprises 16 residues. The CDR3 region has the DNA TGTGCCAGCAGCCACCACCCCCTTAGCGCCACCGGGGAGCTGTTTTTT. Translating it yields CASSHHPLSATGELFF.

The chain has TRBV27 and TRBJ1-5; a possible D gene is TRBD1 (5 bases). CDR3 length: 15 residues. The V gene's germline CDR1 is MNHEY and CDR2 SMNVEV (reference sequence). The V end lost 8 bases, the J end lost 2 bases, and 16 bases lay between the germline ends. In DNA form, the CDR3 reads TGTGCCAGCCTCTTGGTGGGGGGAGGCAATCAGCCCCAGCATTTT. The encoded protein is CASLLVGGGNQPQHF.

The gene calls are TRBV28 and TRBJ1-2; D is uncertain. CDR3 length: 12 amino acids. Trimming pared 7 bases from V and 4 bases from J, leaving 10 bases between. The germline CDR1 and CDR2 sequences are MDHEN and SYDVKM. For the CDR3, the DNA is TGTGCCAGCAATCCGCCGGGCTATGGCTACACCTTC. It specifies CASNPPGYGYTF.

This clone has more than one count but fewer than ten. This chain joins TRBV11-1 and TRBJ2-7; TRBD2 agrees at 7 bases. Germline loops: CDR1 SGHAT, CDR2 FQDESV (reference sequence). V gave up 5 bases and J gave up 2 bases; unmatched junction bases: 6. The CDR3 is 14 amino acids. CDR3 sequence reads: CASSPWAGAYEQYF. CDR3 DNA: TGTGCCAGCAGCCCCTGGGCGGGGGCCTACGAGCAGTACTTC.

In regard to this clone: The sample carries other DNA sequences with the same CDR3. The CDR3: CASSSPSSGANVLTF. The CDR3 DNA reads TGTGCCAGCAGTTCTCCCTCCTCTGGGGCCAACGTCCTGACTTTC. The chain recombines TRBV27 with TRBJ2-6, with unresolved D. From germline, CDR1 is MNHEY and CDR2 SMNVEV (reference sequence). CDR3 length equals 15 residues. Between the trimmed V and J ends, which lost 4 bases and 0 bases, there was a span of 7 bases.

This clone appeared a single time. This chain links TRBV20-1 with TRBJ2-7, with 7 bases fitting TRBD1. Per germline, CDR1 DFQATT and CDR2 SNEGSKA (reference sequence). Losses at the gene ends were 7 bases for V and 5 bases for J; bases not matched to a gene: 5. This CDR3 comprises 11 residues. CDR3: CSVLQGNEQYF. The CDR3 coding sequence is TGCAGTGTGTTACAGGGGAACGAGCAGTACTTC.

V is TRBV9 and J is TRBJ2-1; TRBD2 aligns across 7 bases. The CDR3 has 14 amino acids. Germline CDR1 is SGDLS and CDR2 is YYNGEE. With 0 bases clipped from V and 7 bases from J, the junction kept 4 bases outside the gene matches. The CDR3 coding sequence is TGTGCCAGCAGCGTAGCTACAGCGGGGAATGAGCAGTTCTTC. It yields the protein CASSVATAGNEQFF.

The chain recombines TRBV19 with TRBJ1-1; no reliable D call. Germline V gene lookup returns CDR1 LNHDA and CDR2 SQIVND (reference sequence). Trimming cost V 7 bases and J 0 bases, with 12 bases left between them. There are 14 residues in the CDR3. Here the CDR3 reads CASKEDRLNTEAFF. The CDR3 bases are TGTGCCAGTAAGGAGGATCGATTGAACACTGAAGCTTTCTTT.

The rearrangement uses TRBV29-1 and TRBJ2-3, with a tentative D call TRBD2 (5 bases). The germline V gene has CDR1 SQVTM and CDR2 ANQGSEA. The CDR3 contains 13 residues. Trimming shortened V by 3 bases and J by 4 bases, and 11 bases separated the two germline ends. Written as DNA, the CDR3 is TGCAGCGTTGACCTCGGGATCGCAGATACGCAGTATTTT. It encodes CSVDLGIADTQYF.

V is TRBV7-9 and J is TRBJ2-7, with D perhaps TRBD2 (6 bases). With 7 bases removed from V and 6 bases from J, the gap between germline ends came to 10 bases. Germline assignment: CDR1 SEHNR and CDR2 FQNEAQ (reference sequence). This CDR3 region has 11 residues. The DNA for the CDR3 is TGTGCCAGCACGGCGGGGACCGAGCAGTACTTC. Translation: CASTAGTEQYF.

This clone was detected a few times. CDR3 sequence: CASSQSRGYEQYV. The DNA of the CDR3 is TGTGCCAGCAGCCAATCGCGGGGCTACGAGCAGTACGTC. The chain has TRBV14 and TRBJ2-7, with a possible D match to TRBD2 (6 bases). Deletions cut 2 bases from V and 3 bases from J, with 8 bases between. Germline assignment: CDR1 SGHDN and CDR2 FVKESK. This CDR3 has 13 amino acids.

V usage is TRBV5-5 and J usage is TRBJ1-5; TRBD1 is a possible D gene (5 bases). This CDR3 comprises 14 residues. V was shortened by 3 bases and J by 5 bases, with 12 bases between the two germline ends. Germline lookup yields CDR1 SGHKS and CDR2 YYEKEE (reference sequence). As DNA, the CDR3 is TGTGCCAGCAGCTATTCAGGGTTTGATCAGCCCCAGCATTTT. Its protein is CASSYSGFDQPQHF.

DNA for the CDR3: TGTGCCAGCAGCCCACGCAACGGGCCCCAGCATTTT. Translated: CASSPRNGPQHF. The rearrangement uses TRBV7-8 and TRBJ1-5; D uncertain. Germline CDR1 reads SGHVS; CDR2 reads FQNEAQ. Trimming pared 5 bases from V and 9 bases from J, leaving 11 bases between. The CDR3 contains 12 residues. The variable domain in full, completed from reference TRBV7-8 and TRBJ1-5, reads GAGVSQSPRYKVAKRGQDVALRCDPISGHVSLFWYQQALGQGPEFLTYFQNEAQLDKSGLPSDRFFAERPEGSVSTLKIQRTQQEDSAVYLCASSPRNGPQHFGDGTRLSIL.

The rearrangement links TRBV15 to TRBJ1-4; no clear D gene. This CDR3 contains 13 residues. The germline V and J ends were trimmed by 3 bases and 7 bases, with 9 bases remaining between them. From germline, CDR1 is LNHNV and CDR2 YYDKDF (reference sequence). The CDR3 is CATSSRFREKLFF. The CDR3 DNA is TGTGCCACCAGCAGCCGTTTCCGTGAAAAACTGTTTTTT.

The chain carries TRBV6-5 and TRBJ1-1, with TRBD1 identical over 7 bases. V dropped 6 bases and J dropped 0; count of bases not matched to a gene: 4. The CDR3 sequence is 14 residues long. Germline CDR1 is MNHEY and CDR2 is SVGAGI. CDR3 loop: CASSGQVMNTEAFF. Written as DNA, the CDR3 is TGTGCCAGCAGCGGACAGGTGATGAACACTGAAGCTTTCTTT.

V and J are TRBV7-9 and TRBJ1-1; no firm D call. Germline assignment: CDR1 SEHNR and CDR2 FQNEAQ (reference sequence). V was trimmed by 3 bases and J by 1 base, leaving 9 bases between them. The CDR3 totals 14 residues. The CDR3 loop reads CASSLGSGNTEAFF. CDR3 DNA sequence: TGTGCCAGCAGCTTGGGAAGCGGGAACACTGAAGCTTTCTTT.

V gene TRBV19 combines with J gene TRBJ2-2, with a weak D call TRBD2 (5 bases). This CDR3 is 14 amino acids long. V lost 1 base to trimming and J lost 3 bases, with 6 bases between them. CDR1 is LNHDA and CDR2 is SQIVND in the germline V gene (reference sequence). The CDR3, as DNA: TGTGCCAGTAGTATAGCGCGGGACACCGGGGAGCTGTTTTTT. Translation gives CASSIARDTGELFF. Full variable domain (missing parts from reference TRBV19 and TRBJ2-2): DGGITQSPKYLFRKEGQNVTLSCEQNLNHDAMYWYRQDPGQGLRLIYYSQIVNDFQKGDIAEGYSVSREKKESFPLTVTSAQKNPTAFYLCASSIARDTGELFFGEGSRLTVL.

The chain uses TRBV11-2 and TRBJ2-5; TRBD1 matches at 8 bases. Germline V gene sequence: CDR1 SGHAT, CDR2 FQNNGV. The trim removed 3 bases at V and 3 bases at J, leaving 0 bases unmatched. This CDR3 is 13 amino acids long. CDR3 coding DNA: TGTGCCAGCAGCTTGGACAGGGAAGAGACCCAGTACTTC. Protein sequence: CASSLDREETQYF.

This chain uses TRBV4-2 with TRBJ2-2; 8 nucleotides line up with TRBD1. Trimming removed 4 bases from V and 1 base from J; junction bases left unmatched: 5. In germline, CDR1 is LGHNA, CDR2 YNFKEQ. This CDR3 contains 16 residues. The CDR3 bases are TGTGCCAGCAGCCGGGCTACAGGGGGGAACACCGGGGAGCTGTTTTTT. Encoded protein: CASSRATGGNTGELFF.

The CDR3: CAISESTGGIQPQHF. CDR3 nucleotide sequence: TGTGCCATCAGTGAGTCGACGGGGGGTATCCAGCCCCAGCATTTT. The rearrangement joins TRBV10-3 to TRBJ1-5, with D maybe TRBD1 (5 bases). CDR1 is ENHRY, CDR2 SYGVKD, per germline. This CDR3 region has 15 residues. V dropped 0 bases and J dropped 7 bases, with 13 bases sitting between them.

The V call is TRBV4-1, the J call TRBJ2-2; 8 bases line up with TRBD2. This CDR3 contains 15 residues. Germline CDR1 and CDR2: MGHRA and YSYEKL. After removal of 1 base from V and 5 bases from J, the junction contained 3 bases not matched to a gene. CDR3 region: CASSQAGRETGELFF. The DNA for the CDR3 is TGCGCCAGCAGCCAAGCCGGGAGGGAGACCGGGGAGCTGTTTTTT.

The J gene is TRBJ1-1, the V gene TRBV6-5, with 12 nucleotides matching TRBD1. The CDR3 loop spans 14 amino acids. Germline V gene lookup returns CDR1 MNHEY and CDR2 SVGAGI. The J segment lost 10 bases and the V segment lost 4 bases, leaving 7 bases of the junction unmatched. CDR3 in amino acids: CASSFYGTGGRAFF. The CDR3 DNA reads TGTGCCAGCAGTTTTTACGGGACAGGGGGCAGAGCTTTCTTT.

The rearrangement links TRBV6-6 to TRBJ1-2; 7 bases line up with TRBD1. V shed 2 bases, J shed 8 bases, and the junction held 11 bases outside the gene matches. This CDR3 comprises 15 residues. Per the germline V gene, CDR1 is MNHNY and CDR2 is SVGAGI (reference sequence). The CDR3 loop reads CASSYTQERGQGYTF. The CDR3, as DNA: TGTGCCAGCAGTTACACTCAGGAGAGGGGGCAAGGCTACACCTTC.

This rearrangement joins TRBV28 to TRBJ1-5, with D unclear. From germline, CDR1 is MDHEN and CDR2 SYDVKM. Trimming shortened V by 3 bases and J by 4 bases, and 7 bases separated the two germline ends. CDR3 size: 13 residues. CDR3 loop: CASSLRSNQPQHF. CDR3 sequence (DNA): TGTGCCAGCAGTTTGAGGTCTAATCAGCCCCAGCATTTT.

The gene calls are TRBV28 and TRBJ2-7; unclear D gene. This CDR3 is built from 12 residues. Germline V gene sequence: CDR1 MDHEN, CDR2 SYDVKM. With 3 bases removed from V and 6 bases from J, the gap between germline ends came to 9 bases. This CDR3 reads CASSFTVGEQYV. Written as DNA, the CDR3 is TGTGCCAGCAGTTTCACAGTCGGCGAGCAGTACGTC.

This clone has a single count. The CDR3: CASSSPGHPNTEAFF. CDR3 in DNA: TGTGCCAGCAGTTCCCCGGGACACCCGAACACTGAAGCTTTCTTT. The gene calls are TRBV28 and TRBJ1-1; maybe TRBD1 (6 bases). Germline CDR1 MDHEN, CDR2 SYDVKM. The V and J ends lost 4 bases and 1 base respectively, with 13 bases between them. This CDR3 contains 15 residues.

The rearrangement links TRBV5-1 to TRBJ2-7; 8 bases line up with TRBD2. Trimming at V came to 3 bases and at J to 4 bases, leaving 6 bases not matched to a gene. This CDR3 is 14 amino acids long. Per germline, CDR1 SGHRS and CDR2 YFSETQ. CDR3 sequence (DNA): TGCGCCAGCAGCTCGGGACTAGTTCAATACGAGCAGTACTTC. Protein product: CASSSGLVQYEQYF.

The chain recombines TRBV7-9 with TRBJ2-3; 8 nucleotides match TRBD1. The junction had 13 bases not matched to a gene; V was cut back by 4 bases and J by 4 bases. The CDR3 is 17 amino acids. Germline assignment: CDR1 SEHNR and CDR2 FQNEAQ (reference sequence). This chain's CDR3 is CASSSPFGQGSPDTQYF. The DNA of the CDR3 is TGTGCCAGCAGCTCGCCTTTTGGACAGGGTTCCCCAGATACGCAGTATTTT.

Here the CDR3 reads CASRGQGSTEAFF. The CDR3 DNA sequence: TGTGCCAGCAGGGGACAGGGGTCCACTGAAGCTTTCTTT. The chain is built from TRBV12-3 or TRBV12-4 and TRBJ1-1, with 10 bases that match TRBD1. The V gene end was trimmed by 6 bases and the J gene end by 4 bases; junction bases not matched to a gene: 2. There are 13 residues in the CDR3.

The V gene is TRBV10-1, the J gene TRBJ2-7; TRBD1 aligns across 9 bases. The junction had 3 bases not matched to a gene; V was cut back by 5 bases and J by 4 bases. The germline CDR1 and CDR2 sequences are WNHNN and SYGVQD (reference sequence). The length of the CDR3 is 13 residues. DNA for the CDR3: TGCGCCAGCAGTCCCGGGACAGGGTACGAGCAGTACTTC. This sequence encodes CASSPGTGYEQYF.